These 17 T cell receptor beta chains share one sample of origin, sequenced in a study of blood T cell repertoires in COVID-19. Produced via immunoSEQ multiplex PCR; TCRdb's table is partial and in-frame only. The sample holds 150,000 to 200,000 clones, roughly 84% seen once. Sequencing was done on a sample of PBMCs or T cells enriched from blood (not recorded which). The receptors stem from a man in his forties who had recovered from COVID-19.

The chain joins TRBV9 to TRBJ1-2, with D unresolved. Germline V gene data show CDR1 as SGDLS and CDR2 as YYNGEE. Trimming left V 0 bases short and J 5 bases short, with 11 bases between. The CDR3 covers 14 residues. This CDR3 is CASSVDWAGYGYTF. In DNA, the CDR3 is TGTGCCAGCAGCGTAGATTGGGCGGGGTATGGCTACACCTTC.

The genes are TRBV4-1 and TRBJ1-4; 9 positions match TRBD1. The ends lost 7 bases at V and 7 bases at J; junction bases unmatched: 13. Germline-derived CDR1 and CDR2 are MGHRA and YSYEKL. The CDR3 contains 16 residues. The DNA of the CDR3 is TGCGCCAGCACCTCAGCCTACAGGGGGCCTCGTGAAAAACTGTTTTTT. Its translation is CASTSAYRGPREKLFF.

V is TRBV5-6 and J is TRBJ2-5, with D perhaps matching TRBD1 (6 bases). CDR1 SGHDT and CDR2 YYEEEE come from the germline V gene. V was pared by 4 bases and J by 5 bases, with 15 bases between. The CDR3 is made up of 14 amino acids. The CDR3 coding sequence is TGTGCCAGCAGCACCCCACAGGGATCGGAGACCCAGTACTTC. Protein sequence: CASSTPQGSETQYF.

The CDR3 DNA is TGTGCCAGCAGCGTAGGTGGGCGGGGGGCTTACAATGAGCAGTTCTTC. Protein: CASSVGGRGAYNEQFF. J is TRBJ2-1 and V is TRBV9, with 8 bases matching TRBD2. From germline, CDR1 is SGDLS and CDR2 YYNGEE. CDR3 size: 16 residues. The V and J ends lost 0 bases and 4 bases, in that order; junction bases with no gene match: 6.

The chain is built from TRBV5-5 and TRBJ2-5, with 8 bases lining up with TRBD1. The CDR3 consists of 15 residues. Germline loops: CDR1 SGHKS, CDR2 YYEKEE (reference sequence). Trimming took 4 bases from V and 1 from J; bases not matched to a gene: 6. The CDR3: CASSRLQGVQETQYF. DNA for the CDR3: TGTGCCAGCAGCCGACTACAGGGGGTCCAAGAGACCCAGTACTTC.

The rearrangement joins TRBV7-6 to TRBJ1-1, with D hard to call. The CDR3 has 13 residues. CDR1 is SGHVS and CDR2 is FNYEAQ in the germline V gene. V was trimmed by 1 base and J by 5 bases, leaving 8 bases between them. The CDR3 here is CASSLGYGTEAFF. The CDR3 DNA sequence: TGTGCCAGCAGCTTAGGGTACGGGACTGAAGCTTTCTTT.

The rearrangement uses TRBV12-5 and TRBJ1-2; a weak D match, TRBD1 (6 bases). CDR1 LGHNT and CDR2 FRNRAP come from the germline V gene. The CDR3 contains 13 residues. V was trimmed by 6 bases and J by 2 bases, leaving 10 bases between them. CDR3 sequence (DNA): TGTGCTAGTGGCACAGGGCGGAACTATGGCTACACCTTC. Translating gives CASGTGRNYGYTF.

The chain joins TRBV5-6 to TRBJ1-2; the D gene is possibly TRBD1 (6 bases). The V and J ends lost 0 bases and 5 bases respectively, with 14 bases between them. The CDR3 has 15 amino acids. From germline, CDR1 is SGHDT and CDR2 YYEEEE. In nucleotides, the CDR3 is TGTGCCAGCAGCTTGGTAGAGGGGGGGCTGTATGGCTACACCTTC. Amino acid sequence: CASSLVEGGLYGYTF.

The CDR3 loop is CATSRVLGSVKETQYF. The CDR3 DNA follows: TGTGCCACCAGCAGAGTATTGGGGAGTGTGAAGGAGACCCAGTACTTC. This sequence joins TRBV15 and TRBJ2-5; perhaps TRBD2 as D (5 bases). The germline V gene has CDR1 LNHNV and CDR2 YYDKDF (reference sequence). CDR3 length equals 16 residues. Trimming removed 1 base at V and 5 bases at J, with 17 bases between. The full variable domain, in which reference TRBV15 and TRBJ2-5 provide the parts outside the CDR3, is DAMVIQNPRYQVTQFGKPVTLSCSQTLNHNVMYWYQQKSSQAPKLLFHYYDKDFNNEADTPDNFQSRRPNTSFCFLDIRSPGLGDTAMYLCATSRVLGSVKETQYFGPGTRLLVL.

The genes are TRBV2 and TRBJ1-6; 9 positions agree with TRBD1. The V segment lost 6 bases and the J segment 10 bases; nucleotides outside the gene matches: 7. The CDR3 runs 14 residues. Germline lookup yields CDR1 SNHLY and CDR2 FYNNEI. CDR3 nucleotide sequence: TGTGCCAGCAGGGAGACAGGGGGAATCTCACCCCTCCACTTT. This gives the protein CASRETGGISPLHF.

The chain recombines TRBV29-1 with TRBJ2-7; tentative D call: TRBD1 (6 bases). With 3 bases removed from V and 5 bases from J, the gap between germline ends came to 14 bases. CDR1 and CDR2 from the germline V gene are SQVTM and ANQGSEA. There are 13 residues in the CDR3. The CDR3 nucleotides are TGCAGCGTTGAGGACAGAAAGAGCGACGAGCAGTACTTC. It specifies CSVEDRKSDEQYF.

The J gene is TRBJ1-2, the V gene TRBV2; 7 bases match TRBD1. The V segment lost 8 bases and the J segment 7 bases; nucleotides outside the gene matches: 10. CDR3 length: 13 amino acids. Germline assignment: CDR1 SNHLY and CDR2 FYNNEI. In nucleotides, the CDR3 is TGTGCCAGCCGTCGAGAGGGGGCTGGTGGCTACACCTTC. Protein sequence: CASRREGAGGYTF.

This clone appeared once. The chain combines TRBV30 with TRBJ1-1; D uncertain. The CDR3 spans 16 residues. Germline-derived CDR1 and CDR2 are GTSNPN and SVGIG (reference sequence). V lost 4 bases and J lost 12, with 30 bases in between. As DNA, the CDR3 is TGTGCCTGGATGAGGAGCTCTCTCCCCTTTTACCCGCAACCTTTCTTT. It is translated as CAWMRSSLPFYPQPFF.

This clone showed up just once. V and J are TRBV24-1 and TRBJ2-3; D not certain. The CDR3 is made up of 12 amino acids. Germline lookup yields CDR1 KGHDR and CDR2 SFDVKD. The ends were cut back, 4 bases at V and 5 bases at J, with 6 bases in the middle. CDR3 sequence reads: CATSERRDTQYF. The CDR3 nucleotides read TGTGCCACCAGTGAACGGAGAGATACGCAGTATTTT.

This clone was counted a few times. This chain uses TRBV11-3 with TRBJ1-1; D is uncertain. Germline CDR1 SGHNT, CDR2 YENEEA. V gave up 2 bases and J gave up 6 bases, with 10 bases separating them. The CDR3 runs 13 residues. This CDR3 reads CASSLRRGSEAFF. The CDR3 region has the DNA TGTGCCAGCAGCTTACGAAGAGGCTCTGAAGCTTTCTTT.

V and J are TRBV2 and TRBJ1-3; D is perhaps TRBD1 (5 bases). Germline lookup yields CDR1 SNHLY and CDR2 FYNNEI. V lost 6 bases and J 0 bases, leaving 12 bases between the germline ends. The CDR3 is 15 amino acids. CDR3 sequence: CASSVDSLSGNTIYF. The CDR3, as DNA: TGTGCCAGCAGCGTAGACAGTCTCTCTGGAAACACCATATATTTT.

The chain combines TRBV4-2 with TRBJ1-1; 8 bases line up with TRBD1. Per the germline V gene, CDR1 is LGHNA and CDR2 is YNFKEQ. V lost 4 bases, J lost 4 bases, and 2 bases stayed unmatched. The CDR3 has 13 residues. The CDR3 region is CASSLDRGTEAFF. Here the CDR3 DNA reads TGTGCCAGCAGCCTAGACAGGGGCACTGAAGCTTTCTTT.